This TCR beta chain was recorded in a study of shared clonotypes between healthy human individuals. Overall study findings and caveats: Donors were few, which limited the genetic and exposure-history diversity represented.

After removal of 0 bases from V and 5 bases from J, the junction contained 5 bases not matched to a gene. This CDR3 has 15 residues. Germline CDR1 is MNHNY and CDR2 is SVGAGI (reference sequence). Libraries were prepared by immunoSEQ multiplex PCR; TCRdb keeps only in-frame clonotypes and omits some of them. This table holds 2,500,000 or so clones, under 95% found once. Of note for this clone: Antigen specificity is unknown.

Naive CD4+ cells were CD45RA-selected; the remaining cells were memory. The receptor was derived from a man aged 18-30 years in good health. Some clones in this sample may be carry-over from other donors' samples. The V call is TRBV6-6, the J call TRBJ1-2; 8 bases line up with TRBD1. The specimen sequenced was naive CD4+ T cells from PBMCs. The subset is: CD45RA+ positively selected. DNA of the CDR3: TGTGCCAGCAGTTACTCGCAGGGGGCAGATTATGGCTACACCTTC. Translation gives CASSYSQGADYGYTF.